The 32 T cell receptor beta chains in this list originate from one sample, sequenced in a study of cytomegalovirus exposure and HLA in healthy donors. The PCR contained 60 Vbeta and 13 Jbeta primers. Some clones are missing from TCRdb's copy, which holds only in-frame ones; the method was immunoSEQ multiplex PCR. This sample has approximately 130,000 clones, with roughly four fifths found just once. Sample: PBMCs. The receptors derive from a man under 40 in good health and CMV-seronegative.

The chain employs TRBV30 and TRBJ2-2; 8 nucleotides agree with TRBD1. This CDR3 is built from 16 residues. Germline CDR1 reads GTSNPN; CDR2 reads SVGIG (reference sequence). J was trimmed by 0 bases and V by 3 bases; bases with no gene match: 6. The CDR3 sequence is CAWSQGQDTNTGELFF. Written as DNA, the CDR3 is TGTGCCTGGAGCCAGGGACAGGACACGAACACCGGGGAGCTGTTTTTT.

The rearrangement links TRBV4-2 to TRBJ1-5, with TRBD1 matching 8 bases. The ends lost 1 base at V and 2 bases at J; junction bases unmatched: 7. This CDR3 region has 17 residues. Germline CDR1 is LGHNA and CDR2 is YNFKEQ. The CDR3 protein is CASSQGVQGAGNQPQHF. CDR3 DNA: TGTGCCAGCAGCCAAGGGGTCCAGGGGGCTGGCAATCAGCCCCAGCATTTT.

A word on this clone: One junction end disagrees with the germline gene, perhaps due to a read error. The chain is built from TRBV30 and TRBJ2-1, with TRBD2 as a possible D gene (5 bases). This CDR3 has 13 residues. Germline CDR1 is GTSNPN and CDR2 is SVGIG (reference sequence). CDR3 sequence (DNA): TGTGCCTGGAGTGTGGACTCGTACAATGAGCGGTTCTTC. This gives the protein CAWSVDSYNERFF.

This clone has just a few counts. The CDR3 here is CASSTTGTGEGKLFF. Written as DNA, the CDR3 is TGTGCCAGCAGCACAACCGGGACAGGGGAGGGAAAACTGTTTTTT. The gene calls are TRBV7-9 and TRBJ1-4; 10 bases are shared with TRBD1. Germline V lookup: CDR1 SEHNR, CDR2 FQNEAQ (reference sequence). Trimming at V came to 5 bases and at J to 10 bases, leaving 10 bases not matched to a gene. CDR3 length: 15 residues.

V is TRBV19 and J is TRBJ2-7, with 9 bases that match TRBD2. CDR3 length: 16 amino acids. Germline V gene data show CDR1 as LNHDA and CDR2 as SQIVND (reference sequence). V lost 6 bases to trimming and J lost 2 bases; unmatched junction nucleotides: 11. CDR3 DNA sequence: TGTGCCAGTAGCCCTTTTGGGCGGGGGGGAACCTACGAGCAGTACTTC. Translating gives CASSPFGRGGTYEQYF. The entire variable domain, with the rest obtained from reference TRBV19 and TRBJ2-7, is as follows: DGGITQSPKYLFRKEGQNVTLSCEQNLNHDAMYWYRQDPGQGLRLIYYSQIVNDFQKGDIAEGYSVSREKKESFPLTVTSAQKNPTAFYLCASSPFGRGGTYEQYFGPGTRLTVT.

The CDR3, as DNA: TGCAGCGTTGAGGCAGGAAGAGGGACTGAAGCTTTCTTT. It yields the protein CSVEAGRGTEAFF. The chain combines TRBV29-1 with TRBJ1-1, with no clear D. The V end was cut by 3 bases, the J end by 5 bases, with 13 bases between. The CDR3 runs 13 residues. Germline-derived CDR1 and CDR2 are SQVTM and ANQGSEA.

The chain employs TRBV18 and TRBJ2-4; 11 nucleotides agree with TRBD1. J gave up 6 bases and V 4 bases, and 17 bases lay outside the gene matches. The CDR3 runs to 19 residues. The germline gives CDR1 KGHSH, CDR2 LQKENI. The CDR3: CASSLGRDRGKPILNIQYF. As DNA, the CDR3 is TGTGCCAGCTCACTCGGCCGGGACAGGGGGAAACCAATACTAAACATTCAGTACTTC.

The V and J genes are TRBV5-1 and TRBJ2-7; 7 bases are a match to TRBD2. The CDR3 runs to 14 residues. CDR1 is SGHRS and CDR2 is YFSETQ in the germline V gene. Trimming cost V 0 bases and J 5 bases; bases outside gene matches: 5. CDR3 protein: CASSLELAGDEQYF. CDR3 DNA: TGCGCCAGCAGCTTGGAATTGGCGGGGGACGAGCAGTACTTC.

The rearrangement links TRBV6-6 to TRBJ2-1, with 9 bases matching TRBD1. This CDR3 region has 16 residues. Germline V CDR1 and CDR2: MNHNY, SVGAGI (reference sequence). V lost 6 bases to trimming and J lost 0 bases; unmatched junction nucleotides: 6. DNA for the CDR3: TGTGCCAGCAGCTCCGGGACAGGGAGCTCCTACAATGAGCAGTTCTTC. Protein product: CASSSGTGSSYNEQFF.

The gene calls are TRBV28 and TRBJ1-4; 9 nucleotides agree with TRBD1. The CDR3 is made up of 14 amino acids. Per germline, CDR1 MDHEN and CDR2 SYDVKM. With V trimmed by 10 bases and J by 6 bases, 9 bases remained unmatched. The CDR3 region is CATFAGTGHEKLFF. The CDR3 coding sequence is TGTGCCACCTTCGCCGGGACAGGGCATGAAAAACTGTTTTTT. The variable domain in full, with the rest retrieved from reference TRBV28 and TRBJ1-4, is DVKVTQSSRYLVKRTGEKVFLECVQDMDHENMFWYRQDPGLGLRLIYFSYDVKMKEKGDIPEGYSVSREKKERFSLILESASTNQTSMYLCATFAGTGHEKLFFGSGTQLSVL.

The chain uses TRBV7-9 and TRBJ1-1, with D perhaps matching TRBD1 (5 bases). CDR1 and CDR2 from the germline V gene are SEHNR and FQNEAQ (reference sequence). This CDR3 spans 12 amino acids. V was shortened by 5 bases and J by 3 bases, with 7 bases between the two germline ends. CDR3 DNA: TGTGCCAGCAGCGACAGAGACACTGAAGCTTTCTTT. Translated: CASSDRDTEAFF.

The chain employs TRBV28 and TRBJ1-4; D may be TRBD1 (5 bases). Trimming cost V 3 bases and J 15 bases, with 14 bases left between them. The CDR3 runs 12 residues. Germline V gives CDR1 MDHEN, CDR2 SYDVKM. The CDR3 protein is CASSLDMSLLFF. As DNA, the CDR3 is TGTGCCAGCAGTTTGGACATGTCGTTGTTGTTTTTT.

The V call is TRBV7-3, the J call TRBJ1-2, with TRBD1 identical over 8 bases. The J segment lost 8 bases and the V segment lost 0 bases, leaving 5 bases of the junction unmatched. The CDR3 is 14 residues long. The germline gives CDR1 SGHTA, CDR2 FQGTGA. The CDR3 DNA sequence: TGTGCCAGCAGCTTAACAGGGAGGGACAGGGGCTACACCTTC. It is translated as CASSLTGRDRGYTF.

Only one count was recorded for this clone. V usage is TRBV27 and J usage is TRBJ1-1; a possible D gene is TRBD1 (5 bases). Germline values: CDR1 MNHEY, CDR2 SMNVEV (reference sequence). V lost 8 bases, J lost 1 base, and 8 bases lay in between. The CDR3 extends over 12 amino acids. The CDR3: CASGRGNTEAFF. As DNA, the CDR3 is TGTGCCAGCGGGAGGGGGAACACTGAAGCTTTCTTT.

The genes are TRBV29-1 and TRBJ2-3; the match to TRBD1 covers 7 bases. Germline V lookup: CDR1 SQVTM, CDR2 ANQGSEA. V was clipped by 6 bases and J by 2 bases; unmatched bases: 8. This CDR3 region has 14 residues. The CDR3 DNA follows: TGCAGCGTGAAGGGGGCCGTCGACACAGATACGCAGTATTTT. This codes for CSVKGAVDTDTQYF.

This clone was picked up a small number of times. The chain couples TRBV5-6 to TRBJ1-3; D unresolved. V dropped 4 bases and J dropped 9 bases, with 14 bases sitting between them. CDR1 SGHDT and CDR2 YYEEEE come from the germline V gene. CDR3 length equals 13 residues. In DNA, the CDR3 is TGTGCCAGCAGCACGGGCTGGGCGGGCACCATATATTTT. Protein sequence: CASSTGWAGTIYF.

The chain recombines TRBV5-4 with TRBJ2-7; 13 bases line up with TRBD2. The CDR3 consists of 16 residues. Looked up from germline, CDR1 is SGHNT and CDR2 is YYREEE (reference sequence). The trim removed 0 bases at V and 2 bases at J, leaving 2 bases unmatched. CDR3 in DNA: TGTGCCAGCAGCTTGGAAGGACTAGCGGGAGCCTACGAGCAGTACTTC. Translating gives CASSLEGLAGAYEQYF.

This clone was picked up a small number of times. The chain combines TRBV28 with TRBJ1-5; no firm D call. Germline CDR1 reads MDHEN; CDR2 reads SYDVKM. The length of the CDR3 is 14 residues. Trimming left V 3 bases short and J 2 bases short, with 8 bases between. The CDR3 reads CASSFRSGNQPQHF. In nucleotides, the CDR3 is TGTGCCAGCAGTTTTCGTAGTGGCAATCAGCCCCAGCATTTT.

A single count supports this clone. The genes are TRBV2 and TRBJ2-3; 14 positions agree with TRBD2. Germline V gene data show CDR1 as SNHLY and CDR2 as FYNNEI. The CDR3 is 19 amino acids. After removal of 4 bases from V and 5 bases from J, the junction contained 14 bases not matched to a gene. The CDR3 loop is CASSVLQPGLAGEGDTQYF. For the CDR3, the DNA is TGTGCCAGCAGTGTCTTACAACCGGGACTAGCGGGAGAAGGAGATACGCAGTATTTT.

The chain has TRBV2 and TRBJ2-1, with a weak D call TRBD2 (5 bases). V dropped 4 bases and J dropped 4 bases, with 14 bases sitting between them. The CDR3 has 15 residues. Germline V gene lookup returns CDR1 SNHLY and CDR2 FYNNEI. In nucleotides, the CDR3 is TGTGCCAGCAGTGCGAATCGAGGGCCTTACAATGAGCAGTTCTTC. This gives the protein CASSANRGPYNEQFF.

This chain joins TRBV5-4 and TRBJ1-1; TRBD1 aligns across 7 bases. From germline, CDR1 is SGHNT and CDR2 YYREEE (reference sequence). The CDR3 loop spans 15 amino acids. The junction had 18 bases not matched to a gene; V was cut back by 5 bases and J by 11 bases. CDR3 protein: CASSMGATGAFFAFF. As DNA, the CDR3 is TGTGCCAGCAGTATGGGGGCTACAGGGGCTTTTTTCGCTTTCTTT.

This chain links TRBV29-1 with TRBJ1-4, with TRBD1 matching over 7 bases. The germline CDR1 and CDR2 sequences are SQVTM and ANQGSEA. The CDR3 sequence is 13 residues long. After removal of 5 bases from V and 6 bases from J, the junction contained 6 bases not matched to a gene. CDR3 DNA sequence: TGCAGCGTTATTACCGGGACAGATGAAAAACTGTTTTTT. Translating it yields CSVITGTDEKLFF.

J is TRBJ2-5 and V is TRBV7-2; 7 bases match TRBD1. The germline V gene encodes CDR1 SGHTA and CDR2 FQGNSA. Trimming at V came to 5 bases and at J to 5 bases, leaving 11 bases not matched to a gene. The length of the CDR3 is 15 residues. The CDR3 sequence: CASSLQTGDGETQYF. CDR3 bases: TGTGCCAGCAGCCTTCAAACAGGGGACGGGGAGACCCAGTACTTC.

V usage is TRBV30 and J usage is TRBJ1-5; D is undetermined. Germline V lookup: CDR1 GTSNPN, CDR2 SVGIG (reference sequence). The CDR3 has 13 residues. V was trimmed by 0 bases and J by 5 bases, leaving 8 bases between them. The CDR3 region is CAWSVAGDQPQHF. CDR3 nucleotide sequence: TGTGCCTGGAGTGTAGCCGGGGATCAGCCCCAGCATTTT.

This sequence joins TRBV10-3 and TRBJ1-1; no clear D. This CDR3 is built from 14 residues. V shed 6 bases and J shed 0 bases, with 11 bases lying between them. CDR1 is ENHRY, CDR2 SYGVKD, per germline. Here the CDR3 reads CAISDMTVNTEAFF. Written as DNA, the CDR3 is TGTGCCATCAGCGACATGACGGTGAACACTGAAGCTTTCTTT.

The genes are TRBV7-6 and TRBJ2-5, with D tentatively TRBD1 (6 bases). V was cut by 5 bases and J by 4 bases, with 14 bases left in between. The germline V gene has CDR1 SGHVS and CDR2 FNYEAQ. This CDR3 has 14 residues. The CDR3 DNA reads as TGTGCCAGCAGCCCGGGGACATTCGGAGAGACCCAGTACTTC. Protein sequence: CASSPGTFGETQYF. Variable domain in full (rest from reference TRBV7-6 and TRBJ2-5): GAGVSQSPRYKVTKRGQDVALRCDPISGHVSLYWYRQALGQGPEFLTYFNYEAQQDKSGLPNDRFSAERPEGSISTLTIQRTEQRDSAMYRCASSPGTFGETQYFGPGTRLLVL.

The chain combines TRBV9 with TRBJ2-7, with TRBD1 matching over 9 bases. Germline V gene sequence: CDR1 SGDLS, CDR2 YYNGEE. The J segment lost 3 bases and the V segment lost 0 bases, leaving 4 bases of the junction unmatched. The CDR3 is 15 residues long. CDR3 nucleotide sequence: TGTGCCAGCAGCGTAGATGGACAGGGGAGCTACGAGCAGTACTTC. Translation gives CASSVDGQGSYEQYF.

This chain uses TRBV27 with TRBJ2-7; D perhaps matches TRBD1 (6 bases). In germline, CDR1 is MNHEY, CDR2 SMNVEV (reference sequence). This CDR3 region has 15 residues. V lost 0 bases and J 3 bases, leaving 12 bases between the germline ends. Here the CDR3 reads CASSLSGGDLYEQYF. DNA for the CDR3: TGTGCCAGCAGTTTATCAGGGGGAGACCTCTACGAGCAGTACTTC.

The chain recombines TRBV18 with TRBJ2-7; 9 bases agree with TRBD1. The CDR3 has 14 residues. V lost 6 bases and J lost 3; bases outside the gene matches: 6. Germline CDR1 KGHSH, CDR2 LQKENI. CDR3 in DNA: TGTGCCAGCTCCCGGGACAGGGAAGTCTACGAGCAGTACTTC. Its translation: CASSRDREVYEQYF.

This chain links TRBV30 with TRBJ1-1; unclear D gene. The V end lost 2 bases, the J end lost 5 bases, and 12 bases lay between the germline ends. CDR3 size: 13 residues. Germline V CDR1 and CDR2: GTSNPN, SVGIG (reference sequence). The CDR3 here is CAWSLGSGTEAFF. The CDR3 bases are TGTGCCTGGAGTCTAGGGAGTGGAACTGAAGCTTTCTTT.

The J gene is TRBJ2-1, the V gene TRBV10-3, with 8 positions matching TRBD2. Germline V CDR1 and CDR2: ENHRY, SYGVKD. J was trimmed by 6 bases and V by 2 bases; bases with no gene match: 12. There are 17 residues in the CDR3. In DNA, the CDR3 is TGTGCCATCAGTGAGGGCAGGGATGCCGGGACTAGCAATGAGCAGTTCTTC. This translates into CAISEGRDAGTSNEQFF.

This sequence joins TRBV7-2 and TRBJ2-5; D ambiguous. V dropped 3 bases and J dropped 0 bases, with 5 bases sitting between them. Germline V gene lookup returns CDR1 SGHTA and CDR2 FQGNSA. The CDR3 runs 13 residues. DNA of the CDR3: TGTGCCAGCAGCTTCCCTTACCAAGAGACCCAGTACTTC. Its protein product is CASSFPYQETQYF.